Listed below are T cell receptor beta chains from one sample, sequenced in a study of OX40 agonist ivuxolimab in advanced cancers. Method: immunoSEQ multiplex PCR; TCRdb's copy keeps in-frame clones and lacks some. The data contain 35,000 to 40,000 clones, about nine tenths of them singletons. Specimen: CD4+ or CD8+ T cells sorted from blood, collected in a trial of the OX40 agonist ivuxolimab. These receptors originate from an adult with an advanced solid tumor such as melanoma, head and neck, liver or kidney cancer. Each CDR3 is given with its conserved first and last residue. The order of the fields is J gene, D gene, clone size, V gene, CDR3 DNA, CDR3 protein. D genes are given only for firm matches. Clone size is given for some rows only: seen once, a few or many times, or a class if the clone is expanded.

TRBJ2-1,.,.,TRBV6-5,TGTGCCAGCGACGGGGGGCCCAACAATGAGCAGTTCTTC,CASDGGPNNEQFF
TRBJ2-7,TRBD1,.,TRBV29-1,TGCAGCGTCAAGGGACAGAATACCTACGAGCAGTACTTC,CSVKGQNTYEQYF
TRBJ1-4,.,.,TRBV4-2,TGTGCCAGCAGCCAAGATTTGGGGGGGCATTTAGGAAAACTGTTTTTT,CASSQDLGGHLGKLFF
TRBJ2-7,.,.,TRBV4-1,TGTGCCAGCAGCCGGGAACAGGGAAACCGCTACGAGCAGTACTTC,CASSREQGNRYEQYF
TRBJ2-3,.,.,TRBV28,TGTGCCAGCAGTACGGGGTTCACAGATACGCAGTATTTT,CASSTGFTDTQYF
TRBJ1-1,.,few,TRBV10-3,TGTGCCATCAGTGAGTCGAGGACTGAAGCTTTCTTT,CAISESRTEAFF
TRBJ2-4,.,.,TRBV20-1,TGCAGTGCTCTGACAGGAGGAATTCAGTACTTC,CSALTGGIQYF
TRBJ1-2,.,.,TRBV29-1,TGCAGCGTTGTCGGGGCCCTAGGTGGGAGAGCTAACTATGGCTACACCTTC,CSVVGALGGRANYGYTF
TRBJ2-7,TRBD1,.,TRBV6-6,TGTGCCAGCGGTGGTCCGGACAGGTCCTACGAGCAGTACTTC,CASGGPDRSYEQYF
TRBJ1-4,.,.,TRBV9,TGTGCCAGCAGCGTAACTACCTACGAGGGAGGGGCTAATGAAAAACTGTTTTTT,CASSVTTYEGGANEKLFF
TRBJ2-5,.,.,TRBV6-4,TGTGCCAGCAGTGAAAGGGGGGGCCAAGAGACCCAGTACTTC,CASSERGGQETQYF
TRBJ1-2,TRBD1,.,TRBV5-6,TGTGCCAGCAGCGTAGGGACAGGGAGTGGCTACACCTTC,CASSVGTGSGYTF
TRBJ1-1,.,.,TRBV6-6,TGTGCCAGCAGCCCTGGACATCCTGAAGCTTTCTTT,CASSPGHPEAFF
TRBJ2-1,TRBD2,.,TRBV27,TGTGCCAGCAGTTCATTAGCGGGGGCGGGGGAGGAGCAGTTCTTC,CASSSLAGAGEEQFF
TRBJ1-1,TRBD1,.,TRBV6-1,TGTGCCAGCAGTGGGGGACAGGGCACTGAAGCTTTCTTT,CASSGGQGTEAFF
TRBJ1-2,.,.,TRBV5-3,TGTGCCAGAATCGGACGGCCTGAGGGAGGCTACACCTTC,CARIGRPEGGYTF
TRBJ2-5,TRBD2,many,TRBV7-2,TGTGCCAGCAGCCAGACTAGCGGGGTATGGATGGGGGATGTAGAGACCCAGTACTTC,CASSQTSGVWMGDVETQYF
TRBJ2-7,.,.,TRBV11-2,TGTGCCAGCGATTCGGGATACGAGCAGTACTTC,CASDSGYEQYF
TRBJ2-1,.,.,TRBV21-1,TGTGCCAGCAGCAGAGAATTAGGCCGGGACTACAATGAGCAGTTCTTC,CASSRELGRDYNEQFF
TRBJ1-5,TRBD1,.,TRBV5-1,TGCGCCAGCAGCCAGGGGACAGGGGAAAATCAGCCCCAGCATTTT,CASSQGTGENQPQHF